Below, 26 T cell receptor beta chains from the same sample are listed, as sequenced in a study of identifying expanded T cells in peripheral blood. Produced via immunoSEQ multiplex PCR; TCRdb's table is partial and in-frame only. The top ten clones hold approximately 5.3% of a sample with about 86,000 clones, approximately 88% of them seen once. Sequencing input: blood. Receptors originate from a person between 18 and 70 years old in good health.

The genes are TRBV7-9 and TRBJ1-2, with a tentative D call TRBD1 (6 bases). Per the germline V gene, CDR1 is SEHNR and CDR2 is FQNEAQ (reference sequence). The CDR3 has 17 residues. V was trimmed by 5 bases and J by 7 bases, leaving 26 bases between them. CDR3 sequence: CASSPTLVAGEFGGYTF. The CDR3 bases are TGTGCCAGCAGCCCCACCTTGGTAGCAGGGGAGTTTGGTGGCTACACCTTC. The whole variable domain, remainder taken from reference TRBV7-9 and TRBJ1-2, is DTGVSQNPRHKITKRGQNVTFRCDPISEHNRLYWYRQTLGQGPEFLTYFQNEAQLEKSRLLSDRFSAERPKGSFSTLEIQRTEQGDSAMYLCASSPTLVAGEFGGYTFGSGTRLTVV.

V is TRBV19 and J is TRBJ1-2, with D uncertain. The germline V gene encodes CDR1 LNHDA and CDR2 SQIVND (reference sequence). V shed 4 bases and J shed 4 bases, with 10 bases lying between them. CDR3 length: 13 residues. The CDR3 sequence is CASSTPDLYGYTF. The CDR3 region has the DNA TGTGCCAGTAGTACTCCGGACCTCTATGGCTACACCTTC.

This clone was detected once. The rearrangement links TRBV7-9 to TRBJ1-2; a possible D gene is TRBD1 (5 bases). The germline CDR1 and CDR2 sequences are SEHNR and FQNEAQ (reference sequence). CDR3 length equals 17 residues. Between the trimmed V and J ends, which lost 4 bases and 4 bases, there was a span of 22 bases. CDR3: CASSSKPAPGRIYGYTF. The CDR3 DNA reads TGTGCCAGCAGCTCAAAACCCGCCCCGGGGCGAATCTATGGCTACACCTTC.

The V gene is TRBV4-2, the J gene TRBJ2-1; 10 positions match TRBD2. The CDR3 covers 16 residues. Trimming at V came to 6 bases and at J to 7 bases, leaving 12 bases not matched to a gene. The germline CDR1 and CDR2 sequences are LGHNA and YNFKEQ. CDR3 in amino acids: CASRGQAGGPRNEQFF. The CDR3 nucleotides are TGTGCCAGCAGGGGACAAGCGGGAGGGCCCCGGAATGAGCAGTTCTTC.

This clone was picked up one time. The gene calls are TRBV30 and TRBJ2-3; D not resolved. Germline V lookup: CDR1 GTSNPN, CDR2 SVGIG (reference sequence). Trimming cost V 4 bases and J 6 bases, with 14 bases left between them. The CDR3 runs to 13 residues. The CDR3 nucleotides are TGTGCCTGGAACCCGGGCCTCCGGGATACGCAGTATTTT. This translates into CAWNPGLRDTQYF.

The chain combines TRBV5-1 with TRBJ2-3, with TRBD2 matching 11 bases. The V and J ends lost 4 bases and 4 bases, in that order; junction bases with no gene match: 5. From germline, CDR1 is SGHRS and CDR2 YFSETQ. This CDR3 has 15 residues. The CDR3 loop is CASSLAGGSADTQYF. For the CDR3, the DNA is TGCGCCAGCAGCCTAGCGGGGGGAAGCGCAGATACGCAGTATTTT.

This clone appeared a single time. The V call is TRBV7-9, the J call TRBJ2-1, with TRBD2 matching over 7 bases. The junction had 5 bases not matched to a gene; V was cut back by 2 bases and J by 10 bases. CDR3 size: 13 residues. Germline V lookup: CDR1 SEHNR, CDR2 FQNEAQ (reference sequence). The CDR3 spells CASSLNGGREQFF. CDR3 bases: TGTGCCAGCAGCTTAAACGGCGGGAGAGAGCAGTTCTTC. The entire variable domain, with the rest obtained from reference TRBV7-9 and TRBJ2-1, is as follows: DTGVSQNPRHKITKRGQNVTFRCDPISEHNRLYWYRQTLGQGPEFLTYFQNEAQLEKSRLLSDRFSAERPKGSFSTLEIQRTEQGDSAMYLCASSLNGGREQFFGPGTRLTVL.

The chain couples TRBV11-2 to TRBJ1-2; D might be TRBD1 (6 bases). The length of the CDR3 is 13 residues. V was trimmed by 2 bases and J by 8 bases, leaving 12 bases between them. CDR1 and CDR2 (germline): SGHAT, FQNNGV. In DNA, the CDR3 is TGTGCCAGCAGCTTAACGGGGGCAGGGGGCTACACCTTC. Translated, it gives CASSLTGAGGYTF.

The chain combines TRBV19 with TRBJ2-4; D assignment may be TRBD1 or TRBD2 (6 bases each). CDR1 and CDR2 (germline): LNHDA, SQIVND (reference sequence). Deletions cut 6 bases from V and 8 bases from J, with 11 bases between. The CDR3 sequence is 12 residues long. CDR3 nucleotide sequence: TGTGCCAGTAGACAGGGAGGAGACATTCAGTACTTC. The encoded protein is CASRQGGDIQYF.

V usage is TRBV19 and J usage is TRBJ1-1; 7 bases are shared with TRBD1. CDR1 is LNHDA, CDR2 SQIVND, per germline (reference sequence). The CDR3 totals 14 residues. V gave up 3 bases and J gave up 5 bases; unmatched junction bases: 6. The CDR3 nucleotides are TGTGCCAGTAGTATGACAGGGTTTGTGACTGAAGCTTTCTTT. Residues: CASSMTGFVTEAFF.

This clone occurred a few times. This sequence joins TRBV5-6 and TRBJ2-2; a possible D gene is TRBD2 (6 bases). V lost 2 bases, J lost 4 bases, and 12 bases lay in between. This CDR3 region has 15 residues. Germline V gene data show CDR1 as SGHDT and CDR2 as YYEEEE. Written as DNA, the CDR3 is TGTGCCAGCAGCTTAGGCGGGGTTCGCACCGGGGAGCTGTTTTTT. It encodes CASSLGGVRTGELFF.

The chain combines TRBV19 with TRBJ2-7, with D maybe TRBD1 (6 bases). Germline V lookup: CDR1 LNHDA, CDR2 SQIVND (reference sequence). Trimming removed 4 bases at V and 5 bases at J, with 24 bases between. The CDR3 contains 17 residues. This chain's CDR3 is CASSNWDNPFSRNEQYF. The CDR3 DNA is TGTGCCAGTAGTAACTGGGACAACCCCTTCTCGAGGAACGAGCAGTACTTC.

This clone has only one observation. CDR3 sequence reads: CASSHVRGTEAFF. CDR3 DNA sequence: TGTGCCAGTAGTCACGTTAGGGGGACTGAAGCTTTCTTT. The chain couples TRBV19 to TRBJ1-1, with D possibly matching TRBD1 (6 bases). The CDR3 runs to 13 residues. Germline values: CDR1 LNHDA, CDR2 SQIVND (reference sequence). V dropped 5 bases and J dropped 5 bases, with 12 bases sitting between them.

This chain joins TRBV4-2 and TRBJ1-1, with D perhaps matching TRBD1 (6 bases). Trimming removed 1 base at V and 1 base at J, with 10 bases between. This CDR3 has 15 residues. In germline, CDR1 is LGHNA, CDR2 YNFKEQ. CDR3 coding DNA: TGTGCCAGCAGCCAAGGAGTGGGGGCGAACACTGAAGCTTTCTTT. Encoded protein: CASSQGVGANTEAFF.

The V call is TRBV4-1, the J call TRBJ2-1; D not certain. The CDR3 has 16 residues. V lost 3 bases, J lost 1 base, and 13 bases lay in between. From germline, CDR1 is MGHRA and CDR2 YSYEKL. The CDR3 sequence: CASSQEARRSYNEQFF. The DNA for the CDR3 is TGCGCCAGCAGCCAGGAAGCAAGAAGATCCTACAATGAGCAGTTCTTC.

The V and J genes are TRBV25-1 and TRBJ2-3; perhaps TRBD1 as D (5 bases). Germline V lookup: CDR1 MGHDK, CDR2 SYGVNS. The CDR3 covers 15 residues. Trimming took off 5 bases at V and 2 bases at J, with 14 bases between the two ends. CDR3 coding DNA: TGTGCCAGCAGTCACAGGCGGATTCACACAGATACGCAGTATTTT. It yields the protein CASSHRRIHTDTQYF.

The chain recombines TRBV6-6 with TRBJ2-7; no clear D gene. Per germline, CDR1 MNHNY and CDR2 SVGAGI (reference sequence). The ends were cut back, 3 bases at V and 2 bases at J, with 2 bases in the middle. This CDR3 comprises 11 residues. The DNA for the CDR3 is TGTGCCAGCAGTTATGCCTACGAGCAGTACTTC. It encodes CASSYAYEQYF.

The chain recombines TRBV5-1 with TRBJ2-7; 10 nucleotides agree with TRBD2. Germline trimming cut 4 bases from V and 2 bases from J; bases unmatched to any gene: 6. CDR1 is SGHRS and CDR2 is YFSETQ in the germline V gene. CDR3 length equals 15 residues. CDR3 residues: CASSEGLAITYEQYF. CDR3 sequence (DNA): TGCGCCAGCAGCGAGGGACTAGCGATAACCTACGAGCAGTACTTC.

This clone was observed a single time. The chain joins TRBV18 to TRBJ2-1, with D hard to call. V shed 2 bases and J shed 1 base, with 9 bases lying between them. This CDR3 comprises 15 residues. Germline-derived CDR1 and CDR2 are KGHSH and LQKENI. The CDR3 sequence: CASSPSQVSYNEQFF. Written as DNA, the CDR3 is TGTGCCAGCTCACCATCCCAGGTTTCCTACAATGAGCAGTTCTTC.

This clone was seen a handful of times. V is TRBV6-5 and J is TRBJ1-1, with D hard to call. The CDR3 runs to 12 residues. Germline CDR1 and CDR2: MNHEY and SVGAGI. V dropped 6 bases and J dropped 3 bases, with 8 bases sitting between them. CDR3 bases: TGTGCCAGCAGATCCCGGGACACTGAAGCTTTCTTT. Its translation: CASRSRDTEAFF.

The genes are TRBV5-4 and TRBJ2-7, with D possibly TRBD2 on 5 matching bases. Germline CDR1 SGHNT, CDR2 YYREEE (reference sequence). The CDR3 runs to 14 residues. Trimming removed 0 bases from V and 3 bases from J, with 10 bases in between. The CDR3: CASSLAGNVYEQYF. The CDR3 DNA reads as TGTGCCAGCAGCTTGGCGGGGAACGTCTACGAGCAGTACTTC.

This clone occurred a few times. The rearrangement joins TRBV6-6 to TRBJ1-2, with D maybe TRBD1 (6 bases). CDR1 and CDR2 (germline): MNHNY, SVGAGI (reference sequence). Deletions cut 2 bases from V and 5 bases from J, with 9 bases between. CDR3 length: 13 residues. CDR3 sequence: CASSYGQLYGYTF. In DNA, the CDR3 is TGTGCCAGCAGTTACGGACAGCTTTATGGCTACACCTTC.

This clone has only one observation. The rearrangement links TRBV9 to TRBJ2-1; D remains ambiguous. Germline V gives CDR1 SGDLS, CDR2 YYNGEE. The CDR3 is 15 amino acids. V dropped 0 bases and J dropped 2 bases, with 9 bases sitting between them. CDR3 nucleotide sequence: TGTGCCAGCAGCGTAGAGGTAGGACCCTACAATGAGCAGTTCTTC. It translates to CASSVEVGPYNEQFF.

The chain combines TRBV4-1 with TRBJ1-2; D may be TRBD1 (5 bases). CDR1 and CDR2 (germline): MGHRA, YSYEKL. The CDR3 is made up of 14 amino acids. Trimming removed 4 bases at V and 4 bases at J, with 13 bases between. The CDR3, as DNA: TGCGCCAGCAGCCCCGCGGAGAGGGGCTATGGCTACACCTTC. Translating it yields CASSPAERGYGYTF.

The table lists this clone with a few counts. The chain has TRBV10-3 and TRBJ1-1, with TRBD1 matching over 9 bases. V shed 4 bases and J 5 bases; nucleotides not matched to a gene: 5. This CDR3 region has 14 residues. CDR1 and CDR2 (germline): ENHRY, SYGVKD. CDR3 amino acids: CAISATGGRTEAFF. DNA of the CDR3: TGTGCCATCAGTGCGACAGGGGGTCGGACTGAAGCTTTCTTT.

CDR3 amino acids: CASSLGLTHPPDTQYF. In DNA, the CDR3 is TGTGCCAGCAGCCTGGGCCTAACACATCCCCCAGATACGCAGTATTTT. The chain employs TRBV7-9 and TRBJ2-3; D call uncertain. This CDR3 region has 16 residues. The germline V gene has CDR1 SEHNR and CDR2 FQNEAQ (reference sequence). With 5 bases removed from V and 4 bases from J, the gap between germline ends came to 19 bases.